This T cell receptor beta chain originates from a study of graft-versus-host responses after intestinal transplantation. CDR1 is LGHNA and CDR2 is YSLEER in the germline V gene. Losses at the gene ends were 3 bases for V and 0 bases for J; bases not matched to a gene: 3. The CDR3 runs to 15 residues. The method was immunoSEQ multiplex PCR; TCRdb's version includes in-frame clones alone and lacks a portion of them. Altogether about 120,000 clones are present, roughly 95% being singletons, with the ten largest covering 3.3%. Whole-study results and caveats: The recipient marrow held GvH clones, and some of them showed up first in ileum or blood.

Remarks on this clone: Its antigen is as yet unknown.

This chain joins TRBV4-3 and TRBJ1-2; 8 bases are shared with TRBD1. The sequence was obtained from a human donor who received an intestinal transplant. The sequenced sample was unstimulated CD8+ T cells sorted from spleen or lymph node cells, obtained before intestinal transplant. The CDR3 DNA reads as TGCGCCAGCAGCCATAGACAGGGGACTAACTATGGCTACACCTTC. Translated: CASSHRQGTNYGYTF.